The clone carrying this T cell receptor beta chain has just a few counts. What it binds is unknown. This entry comes from a study of T cells in Graves' hyperthyroidism and ophthalmopathy. Background on the study: Peripheral blood was secured at the point of initial diagnosis, before any treatment.

RNA transcripts gave rise to amplified TCR beta CDR3 regions. The HTBI primer set drove a first-round RT-PCR of the TCR CDR3. A single record per CDR3 protein comes from TCRdb applying MiXCR to the multiplex PCR reads. The data show fewer than 400,000 distinct CDR3 sequences, 11% to 15% seen once. This sample holds PBMCs from 8 to 10 ml fresh peripheral blood. The CDR3 has 16 residues. V lost 7 bases to trimming and J lost 1 base; unmatched junction nucleotides: 5. Germline V lookup: CDR1 LNHDA, CDR2 SQIVND (reference sequence). Study-wide results and caveats: A model of 13 V-J features distinguished ophthalmopathy from stable hyperthyroidism. The model foresaw ophthalmopathy a median around 6 months prior to onset.

This receptor was taken from a man aged 50 or older with Graves' ophthalmopathy. The chain is built from TRBV19 and TRBJ2-2; 11 bases match TRBD2. Sequencing used blood. The CDR3 DNA reads TGTGCCAGTAAGCTTAGCGGGAGGGAGAACACCGGGGAGCTGTTTTTT. Amino acids: CASKLSGRENTGELFF. Using reference TRBV19 and TRBJ2-2 for the parts outside the CDR3, the full variable domain is DGGITQSPKYLFRKEGQNVTLSCEQNLNHDAMYWYRQDPGQGLRLIYYSQIVNDFQKGDIAEGYSVSREKKESFPLTVTSAQKNPTAFYLCASKLSGRENTGELFFGEGSRLTVL.